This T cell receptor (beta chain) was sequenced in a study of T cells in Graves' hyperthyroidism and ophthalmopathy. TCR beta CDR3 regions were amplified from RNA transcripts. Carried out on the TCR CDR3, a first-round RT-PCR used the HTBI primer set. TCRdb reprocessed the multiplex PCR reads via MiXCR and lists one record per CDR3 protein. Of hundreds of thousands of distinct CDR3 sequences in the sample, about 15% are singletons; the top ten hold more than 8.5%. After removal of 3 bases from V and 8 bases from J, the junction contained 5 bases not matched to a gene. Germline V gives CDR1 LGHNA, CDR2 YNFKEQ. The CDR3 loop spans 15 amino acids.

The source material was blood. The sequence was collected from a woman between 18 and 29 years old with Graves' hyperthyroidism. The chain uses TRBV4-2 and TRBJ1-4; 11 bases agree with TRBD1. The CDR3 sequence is CASSQTGTGGEKLFF. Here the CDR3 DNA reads TGTGCCAGCAGCCAGACCGGGACAGGGGGAGAAAAACTGTTTTTT.